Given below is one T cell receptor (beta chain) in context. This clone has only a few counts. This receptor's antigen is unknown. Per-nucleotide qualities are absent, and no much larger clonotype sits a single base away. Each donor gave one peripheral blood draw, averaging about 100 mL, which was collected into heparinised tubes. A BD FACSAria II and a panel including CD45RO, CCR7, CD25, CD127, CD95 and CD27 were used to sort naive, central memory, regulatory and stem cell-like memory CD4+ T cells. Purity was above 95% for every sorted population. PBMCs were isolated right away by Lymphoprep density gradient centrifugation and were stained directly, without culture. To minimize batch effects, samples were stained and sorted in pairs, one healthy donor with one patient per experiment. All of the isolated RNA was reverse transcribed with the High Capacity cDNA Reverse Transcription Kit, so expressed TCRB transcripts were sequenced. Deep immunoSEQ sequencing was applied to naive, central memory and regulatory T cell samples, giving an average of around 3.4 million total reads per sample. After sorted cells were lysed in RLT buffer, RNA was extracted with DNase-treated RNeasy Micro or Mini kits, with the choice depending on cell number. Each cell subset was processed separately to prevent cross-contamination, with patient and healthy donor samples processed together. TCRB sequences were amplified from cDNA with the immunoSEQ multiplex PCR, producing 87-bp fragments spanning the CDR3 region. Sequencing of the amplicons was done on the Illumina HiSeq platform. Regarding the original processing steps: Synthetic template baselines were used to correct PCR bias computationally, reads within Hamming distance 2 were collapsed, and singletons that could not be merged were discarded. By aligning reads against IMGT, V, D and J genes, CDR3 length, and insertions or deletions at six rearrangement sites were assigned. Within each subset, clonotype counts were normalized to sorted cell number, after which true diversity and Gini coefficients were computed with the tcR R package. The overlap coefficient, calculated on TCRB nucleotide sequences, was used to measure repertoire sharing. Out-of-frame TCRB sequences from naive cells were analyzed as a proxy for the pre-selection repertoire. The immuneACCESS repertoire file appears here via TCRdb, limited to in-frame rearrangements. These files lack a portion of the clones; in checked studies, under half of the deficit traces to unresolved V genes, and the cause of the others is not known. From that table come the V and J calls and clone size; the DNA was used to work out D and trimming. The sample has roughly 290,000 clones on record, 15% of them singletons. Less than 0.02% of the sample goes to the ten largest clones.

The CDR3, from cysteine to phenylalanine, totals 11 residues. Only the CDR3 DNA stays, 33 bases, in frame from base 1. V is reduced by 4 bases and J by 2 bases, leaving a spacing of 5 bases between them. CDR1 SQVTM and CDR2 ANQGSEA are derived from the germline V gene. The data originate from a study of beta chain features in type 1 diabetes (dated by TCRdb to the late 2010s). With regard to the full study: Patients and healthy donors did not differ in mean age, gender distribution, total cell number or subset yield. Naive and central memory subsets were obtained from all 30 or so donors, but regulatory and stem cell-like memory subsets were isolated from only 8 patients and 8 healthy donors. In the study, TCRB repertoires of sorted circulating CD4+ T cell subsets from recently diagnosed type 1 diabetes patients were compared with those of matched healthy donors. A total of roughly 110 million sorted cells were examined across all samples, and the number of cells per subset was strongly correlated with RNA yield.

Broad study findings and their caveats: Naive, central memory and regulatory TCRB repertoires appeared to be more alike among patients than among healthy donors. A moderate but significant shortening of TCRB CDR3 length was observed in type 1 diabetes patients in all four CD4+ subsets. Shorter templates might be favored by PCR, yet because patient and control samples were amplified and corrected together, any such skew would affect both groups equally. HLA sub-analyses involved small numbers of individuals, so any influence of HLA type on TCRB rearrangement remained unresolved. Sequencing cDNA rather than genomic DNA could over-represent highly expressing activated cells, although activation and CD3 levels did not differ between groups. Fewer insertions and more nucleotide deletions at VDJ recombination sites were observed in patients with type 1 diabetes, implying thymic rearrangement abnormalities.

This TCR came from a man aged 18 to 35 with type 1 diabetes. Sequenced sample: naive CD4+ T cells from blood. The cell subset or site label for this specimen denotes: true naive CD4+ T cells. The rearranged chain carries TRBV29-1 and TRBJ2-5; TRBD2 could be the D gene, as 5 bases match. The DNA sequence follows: TGCAGCGTTGCGGGGCAAGAGACCCAGTACTTC. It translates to CSVAGQETQYF.